These 22 T cell receptor beta chains were sequenced from one sample in a study of hypomethylating agent response in myelodysplastic syndrome. Clones were read by immunoSEQ multiplex PCR, and TCRdb kept only the in-frame ones, dropping some. The sample has about 6,300 clones; 80% to 90% are singletons. The specimen was bone marrow, collected before or after starting hypomethylating agent treatment for myelodysplastic syndrome (not recorded which). The receptors stem from a human donor with myelodysplastic syndrome.

The V call is TRBV5-4, the J call TRBJ1-1, with no clear D. Trimming stripped 1 base from V and 8 bases from J, with 12 bases between. CDR1 is SGHNT, CDR2 YYREEE, per germline (reference sequence). The CDR3 sequence is 13 residues long. The CDR3 region has the DNA TGTGCCAGCAGCTTGAGCTTGCAGCAAGAAGCTTTCTTT. Protein product: CASSLSLQQEAFF. The complete variable domain, with remaining parts taken from reference TRBV5-4 and TRBJ1-1, reads ETGVTQSPTHLIKTRGQQVTLRCSSQSGHNTVSWYQQALGQGPQFIFQYYREEENGRGNFPPRFSGLQFPNYSSELNVNALELDDSALYLCASSLSLQQEAFFGQGTRLTVV.

J is TRBJ1-1 and V is TRBV18; a possible D gene is TRBD1 (5 bases). V was trimmed by 3 bases and J by 2 bases, leaving 13 bases between them. The CDR3 totals 15 residues. CDR1 and CDR2 (germline): KGHSH, LQKENI. Here the CDR3 DNA reads TGTGCCAGCTCACCGGGACCCCTCATCAACACTGAAGCTTTCTTT. This translates into CASSPGPLINTEAFF.

This clone appeared a single time. The chain has TRBV5-1 and TRBJ2-1, with 9 nucleotides matching TRBD2. V lost 3 bases to trimming and J lost 5 bases; unmatched junction nucleotides: 15. Germline V gives CDR1 SGHRS, CDR2 YFSETQ. This CDR3 has 18 amino acids. CDR3 in amino acids: CASSSRGESSGKDNEQFF. The CDR3 DNA reads TGCGCCAGCAGCTCGAGGGGGGAATCTAGCGGGAAAGACAATGAGCAGTTCTTC. The full variable domain, with the rest looked up from reference TRBV5-1 and TRBJ2-1, is KAGVTQTPRYLIKTRGQQVTLSCSPISGHRSVSWYQQTPGQGLQFLFEYFSETQRNKGNFPGRFSGRQFSNSRSEMNVSTLELGDSALYLCASSSRGESSGKDNEQFFGPGTRLTVL.

The chain couples TRBV21-1 to TRBJ1-1. TRBV21-1 is flagged as a pseudogene. The CDR3 sequence is 12 residues long. CDR3 protein: CASSPPGTEAFF. In nucleotides, the CDR3 is TGTGCCAGCAGCCCACCGGGGACTGAAGCTTTCTTT.

This chain links TRBV27 with TRBJ2-3, with 10 bases lining up with TRBD1. Germline V gene lookup returns CDR1 MNHEY and CDR2 SMNVEV (reference sequence). There are 17 residues in the CDR3. Trimming took 8 bases from V and 0 from J; bases not matched to a gene: 11. The CDR3 here is CASPILTGGSSTDTQYF. Here the CDR3 DNA reads TGTGCCAGCCCGATTTTGACAGGGGGCTCTAGCACAGATACGCAGTATTTT.

The chain combines TRBV6-1 with TRBJ2-5; D perhaps matches TRBD1 (6 bases). Trimming stripped 4 bases from V and 11 bases from J, with 23 bases between. The germline CDR1 and CDR2 sequences are MNHNS and SASEGT. The CDR3 is 15 amino acids. CDR3 DNA: TGTGCCAGCAGTGCCCGGACAGTGGGGGTCGGAGAGCAGTACTTC. Its translation: CASSARTVGVGEQYF.

The rearrangement joins TRBV6-5 to TRBJ1-1; D uncertain. CDR1 is MNHEY and CDR2 is SVGAGI in the germline V gene. This CDR3 has 16 residues. Trimming took off 2 bases at V and 4 bases at J, with 17 bases between the two ends. The chain's CDR3 is CASSYGAGAMSTEAFF. In DNA, the CDR3 is TGTGCCAGCAGTTACGGCGCAGGAGCTATGAGCACTGAAGCTTTCTTT.

The chain carries TRBV5-4 and TRBJ2-7; D is perhaps TRBD1 (5 bases). Deletions cut 4 bases from V and 1 base from J, with 9 bases between. Germline V CDR1 and CDR2: SGHNT, YYREEE (reference sequence). The CDR3 length is 13 residues. This CDR3 is CASSLGVSYEQYF. The CDR3 DNA reads as TGTGCCAGCAGCCTAGGGGTTTCCTACGAGCAGTACTTC. The full variable domain, with the rest looked up from reference TRBV5-4 and TRBJ2-7, is ETGVTQSPTHLIKTRGQQVTLRCSSQSGHNTVSWYQQALGQGPQFIFQYYREEENGRGNFPPRFSGLQFPNYSSELNVNALELDDSALYLCASSLGVSYEQYFGPGTRLTVT.

This clone has a single count. The chain employs TRBV19 and TRBJ1-1; possibly TRBD1 for D (5 bases). V lost 3 bases to trimming and J lost 0 bases, with 8 bases between them. Germline V gene sequence: CDR1 LNHDA, CDR2 SQIVND (reference sequence). The CDR3 covers 14 residues. The CDR3 nucleotides read TGTGCCAGTAGTATTGAGGGGATGAACACTGAAGCTTTCTTT. Its protein is CASSIEGMNTEAFF.

The J gene is TRBJ2-7, the V gene TRBV11-3, with TRBD2 matching over 7 bases. Per germline, CDR1 SGHNT and CDR2 YENEEA. The CDR3 totals 15 residues. With 1 base clipped from V and 3 bases from J, the junction kept 6 bases outside the gene matches. CDR3 protein: CASSLGGGEHYEQYF. The CDR3, as DNA: TGTGCCAGCAGCTTAGGTGGGGGGGAGCACTACGAGCAGTACTTC.

The chain uses TRBV6-1 and TRBJ1-6; D not resolved. The CDR3 is 15 residues long. CDR1 and CDR2 (germline): MNHNS, SASEGT. V dropped 11 bases and J dropped 2 bases, with 16 bases sitting between them. The CDR3 reads CAGRTEGTYNSPLHF. Here the CDR3 DNA reads TGTGCCGGAAGAACCGAAGGGACCTATAATTCACCCCTCCACTTT.

The chain combines TRBV7-8 with TRBJ2-2; the match to TRBD2 covers 7 bases. The CDR3 contains 15 residues. V was pared by 2 bases and J by 5 bases, with 5 bases of the junction left unmatched. Germline V lookup: CDR1 SGHVS, CDR2 FQNEAQ. The CDR3 is CASSLKASGTGELFF. The CDR3 bases are TGTGCCAGCAGCTTAAAGGCTAGCGGTACCGGGGAGCTGTTTTTT.

This clone was seen only a few times. This sequence joins TRBV25-1 and TRBJ2-7, with D perhaps assigned TRBD1 or TRBD2 (5 bases each). Germline V lookup: CDR1 MGHDK, CDR2 SYGVNS. V was pared by 6 bases and J by 5 bases, with 14 bases between. The CDR3 sequence is 13 residues long. CDR3 nucleotide sequence: TGTGCCAGCAGAATGGGGACGGTAGACGAGCAGTACTTC. Translation: CASRMGTVDEQYF.

This CDR3 reads CAISVAESGPYGYTF. DNA for the CDR3: TGTGCCATCAGTGTGGCCGAATCGGGGCCCTATGGCTACACCTTC. The chain is built from TRBV10-3 and TRBJ1-2; D is possibly TRBD1 (5 bases). The germline V gene encodes CDR1 ENHRY and CDR2 SYGVKD. CDR3 length: 15 amino acids. With 4 bases removed from V and 4 bases from J, the gap between germline ends came to 16 bases.

The chain employs TRBV2 and TRBJ1-5, with TRBD1 as a possible D gene (6 bases). The CDR3 is 14 residues long. Trimming stripped 4 bases from V and 2 bases from J, with 9 bases between. Germline CDR1 is SNHLY and CDR2 is FYNNEI. CDR3 loop: CASSAEGGNQPQHF. DNA of the CDR3: TGTGCCAGCAGTGCCGAGGGGGGCAATCAGCCCCAGCATTTT.

The rearrangement links TRBV7-9 to TRBJ2-3; no clear D. Germline V CDR1 and CDR2: SEHNR, FQNEAQ (reference sequence). CDR3 length equals 15 residues. Trimming removed 2 bases from V and 0 bases from J, with 9 bases in between. This CDR3 is CASSLNSLSTDTQYF. CDR3 bases: TGTGCCAGCAGCTTAAACAGTTTGAGCACAGATACGCAGTATTTT.

The chain joins TRBV7-9 to TRBJ2-5, with D possibly being TRBD2 (5 bases). Germline V gene lookup returns CDR1 SEHNR and CDR2 FQNEAQ (reference sequence). V was clipped by 9 bases and J by 5 bases, with 22 bases between them. The CDR3 spans 15 residues. The CDR3 nucleotides read TGTGCCAGTTCGGCGAGGGTAGCAGGTGGGGAGACCCAGTACTTC. This gives the protein CASSARVAGGETQYF.

The rearrangement joins TRBV7-3 to TRBJ2-1, with 11 bases fitting TRBD2. The ends lost 5 bases at V and 7 bases at J; junction bases unmatched: 7. Per the germline V gene, CDR1 is SGHTA and CDR2 is FQGTGA. This CDR3 has 15 amino acids. The CDR3 reads CASSIRLAGLNEQFF. The CDR3 coding sequence is TGTGCCAGCAGCATTAGACTAGCGGGACTAAATGAGCAGTTCTTC.

This clone occurred a few times. V gene TRBV5-1 combines with J gene TRBJ1-2; TRBD1 might be the D (6 bases). The ends were cut back, 0 bases at V and 5 bases at J, with 8 bases in the middle. The germline gives CDR1 SGHRS, CDR2 YFSETQ. This CDR3 has 13 amino acids. CDR3 residues: CASSLEGGYGYTF. The CDR3 nucleotides are TGCGCCAGCAGCTTGGAAGGGGGGTATGGCTACACCTTC.

CDR3 sequence reads: CASSLWGFAGSEQYF. CDR3 DNA sequence: TGTGCCAGCAGCTTATGGGGGTTCGCCGGTTCCGAGCAGTACTTC. The chain couples TRBV7-9 to TRBJ2-7, with D perhaps TRBD1 or TRBD2 (5 bases each). The CDR3 runs 15 residues. The V gene's germline CDR1 is SEHNR and CDR2 FQNEAQ (reference sequence). V was clipped by 2 bases and J by 6 bases, with 17 bases between them. The variable domain in full, with the rest retrieved from reference TRBV7-9 and TRBJ2-7, is DTGVSQNPRHKITKRGQNVTFRCDPISEHNRLYWYRQTLGQGPEFLTYFQNEAQLEKSRLLSDRFSAERPKGSFSTLEIQRTEQGDSAMYLCASSLWGFAGSEQYFGPGTRLTVT.

The chain is built from TRBV2 and TRBJ1-1; D is undetermined. The germline CDR1 and CDR2 sequences are SNHLY and FYNNEI. V shed 9 bases and J shed 0 bases, with 11 bases lying between them. The CDR3 has 13 residues. The CDR3 protein is CASNREMNTEAFF. The CDR3 bases are TGTGCCAGTAATAGAGAAATGAACACTGAAGCTTTCTTT.

The rearrangement joins TRBV5-5 to TRBJ1-4; no clear D gene. The V end lost 0 bases, the J end lost 8 bases, and 8 bases lay between the germline ends. CDR3 size: 13 residues. CDR1 and CDR2 from the germline V gene are SGHKS and YYEKEE (reference sequence). Here the CDR3 DNA reads TGTGCCAGCAGCTTGGTACCCTCCGAAAAACTGTTTTTT. Translation: CASSLVPSEKLFF.